Below, one TCR beta chain is given with its context. Its matching antigen is unknown. Data came from immunoSEQ multiplex PCR; TCRdb stores just in-frame clones and leaves some out. Found here are roughly 30,000 clones, about 90% of them singletons; the top ten hold under 15%. These data come from a study of T cells after posttransplantation cyclophosphamide. Whole-study findings and limits: Later post-transplant blood repertoires were often dominated by donor CD8+ memory clones. TRB overlap between skin or GI tissue T cells and blood was limited. After PTCy, TRB diversity resembled that of CNI/methotrexate controls.

Germline CDR1 SQVTM, CDR2 ANQGSEA. There are 13 residues in the CDR3. The ends lost 5 bases at V and 4 bases at J; junction bases unmatched: 4. Sample: PBMCs. The chain links TRBV29-1 to TRBJ2-2, with 7 bases matching TRBD1. The sequence was collected from a woman aged 40 to 49 with a blood cancer, CMV-positive, and with a related stem cell donor. In nucleotides, the CDR3 is TGCAGCGTTTGGACAGGAATCACCGGGGAGCTGTTTTTT. This translates into CSVWTGITGELFF.